The 7 T cell receptor beta chains below were found in one sample sequenced in a study of blood T cell repertoires in COVID-19 (dated by TCRdb to 2020 to 2021). The library was obtained by the immunoSEQ multiplex PCR assay. This immuneACCESS table, as held by TCRdb, lists in-frame sequences with V and J called but not all clones. Of the missing ones, under half trace to an unresolved V gene in checked studies; the others have no known cause. This sample has some 250,000 clones in its table, and 86% of those were observed once. Together, the top ten hold roughly 3.5% of the sample. Sequenced material: PBMCs or T cells enriched from blood (not recorded which). These receptors were taken from a woman between 35 and 50 years old with acute COVID-19.

V is TRBV19 and J is TRBJ1-5; no definite D call. Germline-derived CDR1 and CDR2 are LNHDA and SQIVND (reference sequence). Trimming removed 5 bases from V and 4 bases from J, with 12 bases in between. This CDR3 is 14 amino acids long. The CDR3 sequence is CASSPWGDNQPQHF. The CDR3 DNA follows: TGTGCCAGTAGTCCGTGGGGAGATAATCAGCCCCAGCATTTT.

The chain carries TRBV5-1 and TRBJ2-2; TRBD2 aligns across 13 bases. Germline lookup yields CDR1 SGHRS and CDR2 YFSETQ. The CDR3 spans 17 residues. Unmatched junction bases numbered 3, after V lost 0 bases and J lost 4 bases. CDR3 coding DNA: TGCGCCAGCAGCTTGGCGGGACTAGCGGGGTCCACCGGGGAGCTGTTTTTT. Translating gives CASSLAGLAGSTGELFF.

The chain recombines TRBV5-4 with TRBJ2-1; tentatively, D is TRBD2 (7 bases). CDR3 length: 17 amino acids. Trimming pared 0 bases from V and 5 bases from J, leaving 18 bases between. Germline V lookup: CDR1 SGHNT, CDR2 YYREEE (reference sequence). The CDR3 region is CASSLGRGAGTNNEQFF. CDR3 nucleotides: TGTGCCAGCAGCTTGGGCCGGGGAGCGGGGACAAACAATGAGCAGTTCTTC.

The chain has TRBV3-1 (or the pseudogene TRBV3-2) and TRBJ2-5, with a tentative D call TRBD2 (6 bases). This CDR3 comprises 14 residues. Germline CDR1 reads LGHDT; CDR2 reads YNNKEL (reference sequence). Trimming left V 0 bases short and J 6 bases short, with 11 bases between. CDR3 nucleotide sequence: TGTGCCAGCAGCCAAGATCATGGGGGGAAGACCCAGTACTTC. The encoded protein is CASSQDHGGKTQYF.

The gene calls are TRBV9 and TRBJ1-3; 9 nucleotides agree with TRBD1. V lost 0 bases to trimming and J lost 4 bases; unmatched junction nucleotides: 8. Germline values: CDR1 SGDLS, CDR2 YYNGEE. The CDR3 spans 17 residues. The CDR3 protein is CASSVGRDRVSGNTIYF. The CDR3 coding sequence is TGTGCCAGCAGCGTAGGAAGGGACAGGGTCTCCGGAAACACCATATATTTT.

The gene calls are TRBV19 and TRBJ1-5; no firm D call. Germline assignment: CDR1 LNHDA and CDR2 SQIVND (reference sequence). The CDR3 loop spans 14 amino acids. Trimming pared 4 bases from V and 5 bases from J, leaving 12 bases between. The CDR3 DNA is TGTGCCAGTAGTACCTCCCGGGATTATCAGCCCCAGCATTTT. Translation gives CASSTSRDYQPQHF.

The rearrangement joins TRBV11-3 to TRBJ2-7; 7 bases are shared with TRBD1. The CDR3 sequence is 15 residues long. Germline V gene lookup returns CDR1 SGHNT and CDR2 YENEEA. V shed 1 base, J shed 4 bases, and the junction held 7 bases outside the gene matches. CDR3 residues: CASSLGPGQTYEQYF. The CDR3 DNA reads as TGTGCCAGCAGCTTAGGACCGGGACAGACATACGAGCAGTACTTC.